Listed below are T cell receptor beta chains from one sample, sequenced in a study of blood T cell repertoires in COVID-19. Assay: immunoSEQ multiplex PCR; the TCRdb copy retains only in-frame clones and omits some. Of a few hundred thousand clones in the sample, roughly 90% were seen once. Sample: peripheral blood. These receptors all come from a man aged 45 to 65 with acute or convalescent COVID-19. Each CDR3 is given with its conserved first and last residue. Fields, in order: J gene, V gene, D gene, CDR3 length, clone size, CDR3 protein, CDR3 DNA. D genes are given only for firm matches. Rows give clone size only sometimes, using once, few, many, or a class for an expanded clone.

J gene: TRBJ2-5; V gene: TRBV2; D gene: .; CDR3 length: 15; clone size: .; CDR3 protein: CASSFLLGSQETQYF; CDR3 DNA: TGTGCCAGCAGCTTCCTCCTAGGAAGCCAAGAGACCCAGTACTTC
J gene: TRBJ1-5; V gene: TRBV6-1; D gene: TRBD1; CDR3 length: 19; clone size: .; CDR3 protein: CASSGGQGARAVGNQPQHF; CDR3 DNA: TGTGCCAGCAGTGGGGGACAGGGGGCGCGGGCGGTGGGCAATCAGCCCCAGCATTTT
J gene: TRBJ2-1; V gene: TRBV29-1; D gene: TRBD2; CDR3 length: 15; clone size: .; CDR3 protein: CSVSGGAFPYNEQFF; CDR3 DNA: TGCAGCGTTAGCGGGGGGGCCTTCCCCTACAATGAGCAGTTCTTC
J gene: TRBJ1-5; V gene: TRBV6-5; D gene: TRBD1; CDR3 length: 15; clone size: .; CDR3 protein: CASSSGQGSNQPQHF; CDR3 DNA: TGTGCCAGCAGTTCCGGACAGGGAAGCAATCAGCCCCAGCATTTT
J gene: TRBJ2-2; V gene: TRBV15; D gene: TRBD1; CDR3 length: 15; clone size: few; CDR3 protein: CATSRGDRDTGELFF; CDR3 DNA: TGTGCCACCAGCAGGGGGGACAGGGACACCGGGGAGCTGTTTTTT
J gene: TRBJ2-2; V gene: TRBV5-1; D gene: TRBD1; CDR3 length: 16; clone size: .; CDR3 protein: CASTRQGAEFYGELFF; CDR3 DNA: TGCGCCAGCACGAGACAGGGGGCTGAATTTTACGGGGAGCTGTTTTTT
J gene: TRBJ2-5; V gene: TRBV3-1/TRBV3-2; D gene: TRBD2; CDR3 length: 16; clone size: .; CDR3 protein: CASSQDGGGAVETQYF; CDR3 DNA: TGTGCCAGCAGCCAAGATGGCGGGGGGGCCGTGGAGACCCAGTACTTC
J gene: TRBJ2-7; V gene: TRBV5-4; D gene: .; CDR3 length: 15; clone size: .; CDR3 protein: CASSPRDSFSYEQYF; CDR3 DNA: TGTGCCAGCAGCCCCCGGGACTCCTTCTCCTACGAGCAGTACTTC
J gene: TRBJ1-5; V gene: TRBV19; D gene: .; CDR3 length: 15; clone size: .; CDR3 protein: CASSHQGGSNQPQHF; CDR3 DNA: TGTGCCAGTAGTCATCAGGGTGGGAGCAATCAGCCCCAGCATTTT
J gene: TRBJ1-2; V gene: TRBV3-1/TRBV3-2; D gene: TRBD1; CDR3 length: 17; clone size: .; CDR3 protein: CASSQDGVLRDRGGYTF; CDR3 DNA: TGTGCCAGCAGCCAAGACGGCGTCCTCCGGGACAGGGGCGGCTACACCTTC
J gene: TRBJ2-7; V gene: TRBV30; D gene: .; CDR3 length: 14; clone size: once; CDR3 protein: CAWSPRDSAYEQYF; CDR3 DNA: TGTGCCTGGAGTCCCCGGGACTCAGCCTACGAGCAGTACTTC
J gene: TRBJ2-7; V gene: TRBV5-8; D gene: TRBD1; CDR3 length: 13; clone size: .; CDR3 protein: CASSLQGGYEQYF; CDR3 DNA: TGTGCCAGCAGCTTACAGGGGGGCTACGAGCAGTACTTC
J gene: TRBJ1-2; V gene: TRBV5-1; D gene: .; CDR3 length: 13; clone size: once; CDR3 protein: CASSPEGVAGYTF; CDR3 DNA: TGCGCCAGCAGCCCCGAGGGGGTGGCTGGCTACACCTTC
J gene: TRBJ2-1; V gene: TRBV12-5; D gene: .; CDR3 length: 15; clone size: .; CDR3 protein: CASGLWQGLNNEQFF; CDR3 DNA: TGTGCTAGTGGTCTGTGGCAGGGCTTGAACAATGAGCAGTTCTTC
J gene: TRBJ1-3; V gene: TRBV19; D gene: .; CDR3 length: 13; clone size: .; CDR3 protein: CASSRESGNTIYF; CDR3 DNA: TGTGCCAGTAGTCGGGAATCTGGAAACACCATATATTTT
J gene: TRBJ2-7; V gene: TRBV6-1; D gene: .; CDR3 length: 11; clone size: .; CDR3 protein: CASSDRYEQYF; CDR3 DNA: TGTGCCAGCAGTGACAGATACGAGCAGTACTTC
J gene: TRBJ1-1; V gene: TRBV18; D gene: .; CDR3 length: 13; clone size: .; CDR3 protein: CASSQTGNTEAFF; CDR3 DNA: TGTGCCAGCTCACAAACAGGGAACACTGAAGCTTTCTTT
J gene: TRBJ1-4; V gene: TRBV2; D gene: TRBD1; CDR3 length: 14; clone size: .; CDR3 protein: CASSRGQSNEKLFF; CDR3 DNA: TGTGCCAGCAGCCGGGGACAGTCTAATGAAAAACTGTTTTTT
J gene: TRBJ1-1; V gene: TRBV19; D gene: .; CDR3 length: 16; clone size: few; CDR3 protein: CASSIVVSGMNTEAFF; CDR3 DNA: TGTGCCAGTAGTATAGTCGTTTCGGGGATGAACACTGAAGCTTTCTTT
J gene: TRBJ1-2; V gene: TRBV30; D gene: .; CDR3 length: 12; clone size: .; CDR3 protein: CAWYQGTYGYTF; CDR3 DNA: TGTGCCTGGTACCAGGGTACCTATGGCTACACCTTC
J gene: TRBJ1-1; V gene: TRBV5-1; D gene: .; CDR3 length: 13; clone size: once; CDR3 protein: CASSLKQDTEAFF; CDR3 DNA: TGCGCCAGCAGCCTCAAACAGGACACTGAAGCTTTCTTT
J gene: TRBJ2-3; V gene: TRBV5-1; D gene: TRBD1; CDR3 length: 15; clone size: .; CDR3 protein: CASSRDRGQTDTQYF; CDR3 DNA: TGCGCCAGCAGCCGGGACAGGGGGCAAACAGATACGCAGTATTTT
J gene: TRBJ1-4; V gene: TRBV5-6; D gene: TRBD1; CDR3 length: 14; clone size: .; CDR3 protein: CASRPGQLNEKLFF; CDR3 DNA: TGTGCCAGCAGACCGGGACAGCTTAATGAAAAACTGTTTTTT
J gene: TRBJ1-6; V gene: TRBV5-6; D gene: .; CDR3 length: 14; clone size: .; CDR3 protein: CASSLANIGSPLHF; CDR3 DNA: TGTGCCAGCAGCTTGGCGAATATCGGGTCACCCCTCCACTTT
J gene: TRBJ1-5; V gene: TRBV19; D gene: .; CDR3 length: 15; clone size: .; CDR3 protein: CASSISPYSNQPQHF; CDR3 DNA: TGTGCCAGTAGTATTTCACCCTATAGCAATCAGCCCCAGCATTTT
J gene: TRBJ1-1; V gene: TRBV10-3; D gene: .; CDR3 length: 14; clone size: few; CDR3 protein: CAITGGRMNTEAFF; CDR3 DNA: TGTGCCATCACCGGGGGGCGAATGAACACTGAAGCTTTCTTT
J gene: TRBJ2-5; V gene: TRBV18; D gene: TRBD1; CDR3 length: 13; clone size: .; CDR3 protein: CASSWDRDRTQYF; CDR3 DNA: TGTGCCAGCTCATGGGACAGGGACCGGACCCAGTACTTC
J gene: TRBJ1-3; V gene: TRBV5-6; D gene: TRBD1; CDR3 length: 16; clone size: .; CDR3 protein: CASSLDGTGGPHTIYF; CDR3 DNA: TGTGCCAGCAGCTTGGACGGGACAGGGGGACCGCACACCATATATTTT
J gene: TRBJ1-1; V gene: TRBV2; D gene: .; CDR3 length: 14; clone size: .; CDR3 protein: CASNPQGGNTEAFF; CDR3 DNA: TGTGCCAGCAACCCCCAGGGTGGGAACACTGAAGCTTTCTTT
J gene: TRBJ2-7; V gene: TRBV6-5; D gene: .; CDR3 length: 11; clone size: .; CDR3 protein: CASTPSREQYF; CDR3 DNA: TGTGCCAGCACCCCGTCCCGCGAGCAGTACTTC
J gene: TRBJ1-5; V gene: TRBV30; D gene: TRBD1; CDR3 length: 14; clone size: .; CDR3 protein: CAWSVRPGGEPQHF; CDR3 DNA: TGTGCCTGGAGTGTACGGCCAGGGGGCGAGCCCCAGCATTTT
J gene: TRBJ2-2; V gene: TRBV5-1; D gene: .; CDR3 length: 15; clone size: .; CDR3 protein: CASSPSGSNTGELFF; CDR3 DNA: TGCGCCAGCAGCCCATCAGGTTCGAACACCGGGGAGCTGTTTTTT
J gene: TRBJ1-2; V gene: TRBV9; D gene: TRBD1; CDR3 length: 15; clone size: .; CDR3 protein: CASSPRQGVTDGYTF; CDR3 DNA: TGTGCCAGCAGCCCGAGACAGGGGGTTACGGATGGCTACACCTTC
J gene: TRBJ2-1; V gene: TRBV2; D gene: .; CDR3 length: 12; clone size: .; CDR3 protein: CASSADYNEQFF; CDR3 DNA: TGTGCCAGCTCGGCGGACTACAATGAGCAGTTCTTC
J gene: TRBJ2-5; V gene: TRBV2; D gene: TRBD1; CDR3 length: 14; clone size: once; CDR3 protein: CASSGGQGRETQYF; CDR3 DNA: TGTGCCAGCAGTGGGGGACAGGGGAGGGAGACCCAGTACTTC
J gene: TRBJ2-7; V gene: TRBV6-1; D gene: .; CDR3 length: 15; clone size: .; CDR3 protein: CASSEASGNPYEQYF; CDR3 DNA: TGTGCCAGCAGTGAAGCATCCGGGAACCCCTACGAGCAGTACTTC
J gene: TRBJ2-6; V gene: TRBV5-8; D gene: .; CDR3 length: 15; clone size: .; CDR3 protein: CASSRALSGANVLTF; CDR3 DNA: TGTGCCAGCAGCCGCGCGCTCTCTGGGGCCAACGTCCTGACTTTC
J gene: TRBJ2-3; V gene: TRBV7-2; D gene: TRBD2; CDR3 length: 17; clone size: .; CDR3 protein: CASSLAERGFDFDTQYF; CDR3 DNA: TGTGCCAGCAGCTTAGCGGAGCGGGGGTTTGATTTTGATACGCAGTATTTT
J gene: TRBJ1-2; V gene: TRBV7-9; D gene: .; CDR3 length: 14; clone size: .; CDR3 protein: CASSFRGVIDGYTF; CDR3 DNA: TGTGCCAGCAGCTTCCGGGGGGTCATCGATGGCTACACCTTC
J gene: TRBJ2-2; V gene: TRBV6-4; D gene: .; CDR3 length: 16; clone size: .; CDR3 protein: CASSERQRVNTGELFF; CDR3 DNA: TGTGCCAGCAGTGAGAGACAGAGAGTGAACACCGGGGAGCTGTTTTTT
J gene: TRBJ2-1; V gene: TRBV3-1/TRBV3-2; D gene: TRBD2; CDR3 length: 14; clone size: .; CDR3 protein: CASSPRTSRNEQFF; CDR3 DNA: TGTGCCAGCAGCCCTCGGACTAGTCGGAATGAGCAGTTCTTC
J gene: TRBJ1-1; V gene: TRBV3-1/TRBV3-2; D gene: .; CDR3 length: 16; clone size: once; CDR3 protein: CASSQEGARGNTEAFF; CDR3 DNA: TGTGCCAGCAGCCAAGAGGGGGCCAGGGGAAACACTGAAGCTTTCTTT
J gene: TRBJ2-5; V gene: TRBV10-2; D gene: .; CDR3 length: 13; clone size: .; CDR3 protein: CATTPQGQETQYF; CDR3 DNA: TGCGCCACCACCCCCCAGGGACAAGAGACCCAGTACTTC
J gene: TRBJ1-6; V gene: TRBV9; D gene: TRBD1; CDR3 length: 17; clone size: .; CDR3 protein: CASSSGQGGSYNSPLHF; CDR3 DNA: TGTGCCAGCAGCTCCGGACAGGGTGGATCCTATAATTCACCCCTCCACTTT
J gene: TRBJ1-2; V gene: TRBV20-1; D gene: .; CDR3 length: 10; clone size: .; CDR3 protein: CSPRDSGYTF; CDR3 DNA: TGCAGCCCACGGGATAGCGGCTACACCTTC
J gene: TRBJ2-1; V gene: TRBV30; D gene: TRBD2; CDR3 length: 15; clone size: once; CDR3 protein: CAWSVGAGGPDEQFF; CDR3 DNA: TGTGCCTGGAGTGTAGGAGCGGGGGGCCCCGATGAGCAGTTCTTC
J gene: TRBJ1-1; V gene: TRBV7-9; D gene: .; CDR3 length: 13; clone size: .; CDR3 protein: CASSLTGGTEAFF; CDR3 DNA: TGTGCCAGCAGCTTAACGGGGGGCACTGAAGCTTTCTTT
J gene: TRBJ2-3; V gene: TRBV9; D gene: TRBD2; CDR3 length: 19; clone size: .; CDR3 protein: CASSVQGVAGGSSTDTQYF; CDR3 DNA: TGTGCCAGCAGCGTCCAGGGGGTAGCGGGGGGCTCTAGCACAGATACGCAGTATTTT
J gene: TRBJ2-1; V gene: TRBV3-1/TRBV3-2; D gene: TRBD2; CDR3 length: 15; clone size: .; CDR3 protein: CASSPSGFSYNEQFF; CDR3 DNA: TGTGCCAGCAGCCCTAGCGGGTTCTCCTACAATGAGCAGTTCTTC
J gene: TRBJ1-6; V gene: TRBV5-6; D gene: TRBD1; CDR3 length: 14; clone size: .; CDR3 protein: CASSLRDSHSPLHF; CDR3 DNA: TGTGCCAGCAGCTTGCGGGACAGCCATTCACCCCTCCACTTT
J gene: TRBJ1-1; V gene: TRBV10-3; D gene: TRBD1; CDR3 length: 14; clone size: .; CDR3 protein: CAISSGQENTEAFF; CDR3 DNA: TGTGCCATCAGTAGTGGACAGGAGAACACTGAAGCTTTCTTT
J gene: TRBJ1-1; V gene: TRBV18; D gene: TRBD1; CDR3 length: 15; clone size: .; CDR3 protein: CASSRGQAGNTEAFF; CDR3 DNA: TGTGCCAGCTCACGTGGACAGGCCGGGAACACTGAAGCTTTCTTT
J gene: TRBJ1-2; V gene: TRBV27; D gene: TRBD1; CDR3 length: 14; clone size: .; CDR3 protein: CASSPGTGDYGYTF; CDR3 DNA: TGTGCCAGCAGTCCCGGGACAGGAGATTATGGCTACACCTTC
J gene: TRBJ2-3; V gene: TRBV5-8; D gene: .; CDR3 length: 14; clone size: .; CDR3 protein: CASSLGGSTDTQYF; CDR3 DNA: TGTGCCAGCAGCTTGGGAGGGAGCACAGATACGCAGTATTTT
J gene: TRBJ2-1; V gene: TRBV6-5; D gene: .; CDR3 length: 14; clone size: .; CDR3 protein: CASRFRGTYNEQFF; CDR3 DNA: TGTGCCAGCAGGTTCAGGGGAACCTACAATGAGCAGTTCTTC